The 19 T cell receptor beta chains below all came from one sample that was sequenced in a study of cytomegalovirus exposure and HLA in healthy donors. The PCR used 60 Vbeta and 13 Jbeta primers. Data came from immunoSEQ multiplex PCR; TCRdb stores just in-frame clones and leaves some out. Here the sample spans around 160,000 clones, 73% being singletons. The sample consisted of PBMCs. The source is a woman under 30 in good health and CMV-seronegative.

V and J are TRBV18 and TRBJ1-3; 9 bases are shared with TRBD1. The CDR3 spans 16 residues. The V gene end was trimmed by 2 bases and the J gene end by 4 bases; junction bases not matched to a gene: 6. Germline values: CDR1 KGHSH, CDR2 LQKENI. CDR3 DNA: TGTGCCAGCTCACCAATGCGGACAGGGGCAGGAAACACCATATATTTT. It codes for CASSPMRTGAGNTIYF.

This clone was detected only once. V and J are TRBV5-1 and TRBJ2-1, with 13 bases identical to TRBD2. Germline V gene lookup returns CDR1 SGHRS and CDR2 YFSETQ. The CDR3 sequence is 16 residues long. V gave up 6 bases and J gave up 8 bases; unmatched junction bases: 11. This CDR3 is CASTRAGTSGMHEQFF. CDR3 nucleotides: TGCGCCAGCACCAGAGCCGGGACTAGCGGGATGCATGAGCAGTTCTTC.

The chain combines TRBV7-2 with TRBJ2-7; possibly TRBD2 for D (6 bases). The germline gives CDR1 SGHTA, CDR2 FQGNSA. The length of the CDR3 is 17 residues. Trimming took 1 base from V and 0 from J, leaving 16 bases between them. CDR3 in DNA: TGTGCCAGCAGCTTAGATAGAGTTGGCGGGGCCTCCTACGAGCAGTACTTC. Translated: CASSLDRVGGASYEQYF.

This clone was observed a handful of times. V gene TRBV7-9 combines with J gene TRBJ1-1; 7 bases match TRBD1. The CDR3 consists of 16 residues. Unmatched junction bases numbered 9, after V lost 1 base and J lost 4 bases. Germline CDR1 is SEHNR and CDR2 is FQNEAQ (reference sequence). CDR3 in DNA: TGTGCCAGCAGCTTAGATTTCGGCAGGGGGATCACTGAAGCTTTCTTT. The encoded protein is CASSLDFGRGITEAFF.

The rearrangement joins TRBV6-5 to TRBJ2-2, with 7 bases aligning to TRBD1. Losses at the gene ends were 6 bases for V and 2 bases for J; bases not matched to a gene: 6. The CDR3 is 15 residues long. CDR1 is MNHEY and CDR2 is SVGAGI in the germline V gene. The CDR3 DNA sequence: TGTGCCAGCAGGGGACAGATACTTAACACCGGGGAGCTGTTTTTT. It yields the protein CASRGQILNTGELFF.

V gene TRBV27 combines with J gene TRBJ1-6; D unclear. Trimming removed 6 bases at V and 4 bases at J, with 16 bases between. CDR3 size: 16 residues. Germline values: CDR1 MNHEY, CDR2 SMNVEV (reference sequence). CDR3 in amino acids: CASRPPGTGYNSPLHF. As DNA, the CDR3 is TGTGCCAGCAGGCCTCCTGGAACCGGGTATAATTCACCCCTCCACTTT.

The CDR3 sequence is CASSLRQGGGYEQYF. CDR3 DNA: TGTGCCAGCAGCTTAAGGCAGGGAGGCGGATACGAGCAGTACTTC. This rearrangement joins TRBV11-2 to TRBJ2-7, with D perhaps matching TRBD2 (6 bases). CDR1 is SGHAT and CDR2 is FQNNGV in the germline V gene. This CDR3 contains 15 residues. V lost 2 bases and J 4 bases, leaving 15 bases between the germline ends.

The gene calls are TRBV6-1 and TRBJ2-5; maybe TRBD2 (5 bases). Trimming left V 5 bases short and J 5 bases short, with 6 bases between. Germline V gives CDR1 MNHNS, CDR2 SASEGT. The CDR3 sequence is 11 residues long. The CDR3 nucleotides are TGTGCCAGCAGTCCGGGGGAGACCCAGTACTTC. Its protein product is CASSPGETQYF.

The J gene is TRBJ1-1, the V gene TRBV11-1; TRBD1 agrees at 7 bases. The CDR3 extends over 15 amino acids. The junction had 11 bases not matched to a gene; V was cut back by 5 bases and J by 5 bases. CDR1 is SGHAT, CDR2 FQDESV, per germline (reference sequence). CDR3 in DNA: TGTGCCAGCAGCCCCGACAGGGACCCGCGGACTGAAGCTTTCTTT. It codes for CASSPDRDPRTEAFF.

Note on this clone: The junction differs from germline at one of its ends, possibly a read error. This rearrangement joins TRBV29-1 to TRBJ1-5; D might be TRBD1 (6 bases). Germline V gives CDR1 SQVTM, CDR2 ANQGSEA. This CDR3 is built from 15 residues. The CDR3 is CSVQTGSGFNLPQHF. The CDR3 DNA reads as TGCAGCGTCCAGACAGGTTCGGGGTTCAATCTGCCCCAGCATTTT.

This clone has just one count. CDR3: CAISESRLAGTEQFF. The DNA of the CDR3 is TGTGCCATCAGTGAGTCGCGGCTAGCGGGAACTGAGCAGTTCTTC. The chain employs TRBV10-3 and TRBJ2-1; TRBD2 matches at 9 bases. This CDR3 is 15 amino acids long. CDR1 ENHRY and CDR2 SYGVKD come from the germline V gene. Germline trimming cut 0 bases from V and 9 bases from J; bases unmatched to any gene: 6.

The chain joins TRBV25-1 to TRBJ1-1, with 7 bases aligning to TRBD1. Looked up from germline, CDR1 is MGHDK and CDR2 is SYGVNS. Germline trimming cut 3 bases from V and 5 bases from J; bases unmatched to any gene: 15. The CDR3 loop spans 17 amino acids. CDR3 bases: TGTGCCAGCAGTGATTGGATCGGAGGGGGCGCGGGTACTGAAGCTTTCTTT. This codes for CASSDWIGGGAGTEAFF.

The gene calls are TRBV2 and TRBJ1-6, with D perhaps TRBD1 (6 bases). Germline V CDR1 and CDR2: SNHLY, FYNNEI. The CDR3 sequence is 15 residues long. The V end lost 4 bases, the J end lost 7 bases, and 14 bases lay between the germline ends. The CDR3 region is CASSGRGRSNSPLHF. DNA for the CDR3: TGTGCCAGCAGTGGCAGGGGTCGGTCGAATTCACCCCTCCACTTT. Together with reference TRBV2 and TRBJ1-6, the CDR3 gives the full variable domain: EPEVTQTPSHQVTQMGQEVILRCVPISNHLYFYWYRQILGQKVEFLVSFYNNEISEKSEIFDDQFSVERPDGSNFTLKIRSTKLEDSAMYFCASSGRGRSNSPLHFGNGTRLTVT.

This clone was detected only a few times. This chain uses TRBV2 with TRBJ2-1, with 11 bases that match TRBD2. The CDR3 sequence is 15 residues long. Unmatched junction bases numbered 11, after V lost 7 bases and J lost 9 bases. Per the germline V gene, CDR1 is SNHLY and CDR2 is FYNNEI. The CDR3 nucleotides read TGTGCCAGCACTCACCTACTAGCGGGAGAAGGTGAGCAGTTCTTC. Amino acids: CASTHLLAGEGEQFF.

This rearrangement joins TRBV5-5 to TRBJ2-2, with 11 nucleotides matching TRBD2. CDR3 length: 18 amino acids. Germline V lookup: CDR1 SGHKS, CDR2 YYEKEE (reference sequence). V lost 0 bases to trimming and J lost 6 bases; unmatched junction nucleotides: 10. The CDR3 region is CASSLEVLAGVLSGELFF. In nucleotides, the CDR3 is TGTGCCAGCAGCTTGGAAGTACTAGCGGGGGTCTTATCCGGGGAGCTGTTTTTT.

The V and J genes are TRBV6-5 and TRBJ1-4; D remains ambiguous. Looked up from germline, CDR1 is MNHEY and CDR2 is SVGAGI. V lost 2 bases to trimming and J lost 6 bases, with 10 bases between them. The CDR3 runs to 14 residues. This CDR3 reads CASSYATPDEKLFF. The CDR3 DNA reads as TGTGCCAGCAGTTACGCTACGCCGGATGAAAAACTGTTTTTT.

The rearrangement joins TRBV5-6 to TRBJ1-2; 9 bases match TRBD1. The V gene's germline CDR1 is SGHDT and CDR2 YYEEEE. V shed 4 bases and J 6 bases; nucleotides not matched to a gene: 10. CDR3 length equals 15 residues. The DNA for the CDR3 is TGTGCCAGCAGCAGGACAGGGGAGGGGATACATGGCTACACCTTC. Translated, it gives CASSRTGEGIHGYTF.

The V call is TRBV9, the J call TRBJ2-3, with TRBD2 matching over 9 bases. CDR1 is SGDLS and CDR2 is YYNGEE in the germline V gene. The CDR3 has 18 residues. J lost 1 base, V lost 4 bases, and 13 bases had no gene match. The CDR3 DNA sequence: TGTGCCAGCAGCCCCCGTCCCCGTATAGCGGGAGGCACAGATACGCAGTATTTT. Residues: CASSPRPRIAGGTDTQYF.

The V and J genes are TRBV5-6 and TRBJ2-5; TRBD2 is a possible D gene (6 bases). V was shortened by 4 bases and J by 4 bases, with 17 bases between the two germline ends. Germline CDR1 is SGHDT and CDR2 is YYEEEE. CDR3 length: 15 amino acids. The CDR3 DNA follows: TGTGCCAGCAGCGTACCGGGACTCAAGGGAGAGACCCAGTACTTC. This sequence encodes CASSVPGLKGETQYF.